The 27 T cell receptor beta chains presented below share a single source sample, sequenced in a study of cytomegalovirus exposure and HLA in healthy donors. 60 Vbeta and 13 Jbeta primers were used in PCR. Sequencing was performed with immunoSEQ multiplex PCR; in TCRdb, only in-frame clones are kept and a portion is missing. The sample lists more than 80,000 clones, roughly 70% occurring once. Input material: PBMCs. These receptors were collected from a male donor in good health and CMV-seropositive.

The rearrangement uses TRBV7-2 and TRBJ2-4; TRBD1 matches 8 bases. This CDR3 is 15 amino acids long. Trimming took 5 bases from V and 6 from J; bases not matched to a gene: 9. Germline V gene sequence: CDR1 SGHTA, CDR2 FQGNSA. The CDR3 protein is CASSKEGTGGNIQYF. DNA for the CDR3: TGTGCCAGCAGCAAAGAAGGCACAGGGGGAAACATTCAGTACTTC.

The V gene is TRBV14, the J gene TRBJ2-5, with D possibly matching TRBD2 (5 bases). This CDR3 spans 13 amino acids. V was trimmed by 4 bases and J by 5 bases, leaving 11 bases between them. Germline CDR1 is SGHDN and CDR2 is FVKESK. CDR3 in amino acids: CASSRTLGETQYF. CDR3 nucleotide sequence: TGTGCCAGCAGCCGGACTCTAGGGGAGACCCAGTACTTC.

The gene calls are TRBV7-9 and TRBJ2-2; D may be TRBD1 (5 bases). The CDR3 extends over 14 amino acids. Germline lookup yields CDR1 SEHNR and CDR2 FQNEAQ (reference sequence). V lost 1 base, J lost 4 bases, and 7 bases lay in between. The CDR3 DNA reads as TGTGCCAGCAGCTTAGTAGGGGCCACCGGGGAGCTGTTTTTT. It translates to CASSLVGATGELFF.

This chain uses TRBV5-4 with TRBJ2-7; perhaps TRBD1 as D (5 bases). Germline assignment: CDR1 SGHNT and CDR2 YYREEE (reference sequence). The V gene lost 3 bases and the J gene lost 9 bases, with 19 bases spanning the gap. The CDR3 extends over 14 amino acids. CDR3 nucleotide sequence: TGTGCCAGCAGCTCAACGGCGGCAGGGTCCCCGCAGTACTTC. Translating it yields CASSSTAAGSPQYF.

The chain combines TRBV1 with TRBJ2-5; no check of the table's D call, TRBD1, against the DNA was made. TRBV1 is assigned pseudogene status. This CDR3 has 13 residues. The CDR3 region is CTSHGQGQETQYF. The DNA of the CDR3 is TGCACCAGCCATGGACAGGGACAAGAGACCCAGTACTTC.

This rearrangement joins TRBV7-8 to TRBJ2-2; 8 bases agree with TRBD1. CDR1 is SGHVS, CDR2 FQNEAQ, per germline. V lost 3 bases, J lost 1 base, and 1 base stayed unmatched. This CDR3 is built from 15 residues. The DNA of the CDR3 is TGTGCCAGCAGCTTCAGGGGGCGGAACACCGGGGAGCTGTTTTTT. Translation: CASSFRGRNTGELFF.

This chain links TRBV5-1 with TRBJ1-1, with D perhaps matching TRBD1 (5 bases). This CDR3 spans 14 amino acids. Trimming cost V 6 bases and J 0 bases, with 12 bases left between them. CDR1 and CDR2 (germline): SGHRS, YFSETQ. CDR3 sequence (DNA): TGCGCCAGCATCGGGGGACGGATGAACACTGAAGCTTTCTTT. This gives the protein CASIGGRMNTEAFF.

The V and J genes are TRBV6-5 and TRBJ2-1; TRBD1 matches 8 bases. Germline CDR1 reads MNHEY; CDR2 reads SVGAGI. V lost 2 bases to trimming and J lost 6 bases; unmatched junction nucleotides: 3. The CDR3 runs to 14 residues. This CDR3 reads CASSYLDRANEQFF. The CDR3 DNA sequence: TGTGCCAGCAGTTACCTGGACAGGGCCAATGAGCAGTTCTTC.

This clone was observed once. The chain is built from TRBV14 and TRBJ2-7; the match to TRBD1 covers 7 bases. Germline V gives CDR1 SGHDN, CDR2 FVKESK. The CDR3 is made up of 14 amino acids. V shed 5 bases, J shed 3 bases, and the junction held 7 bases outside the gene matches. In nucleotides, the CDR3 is TGTGCCAGCAGCTTACCGGGACAGTTCTACGAGCAGTACTTC. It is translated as CASSLPGQFYEQYF.

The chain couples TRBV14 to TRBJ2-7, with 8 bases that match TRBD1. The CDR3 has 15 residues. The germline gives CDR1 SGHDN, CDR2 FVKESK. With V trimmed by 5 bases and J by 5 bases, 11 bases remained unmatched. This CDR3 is CASSYNAHRGDEQYF. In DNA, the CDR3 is TGTGCCAGCAGCTACAACGCGCACAGGGGGGACGAGCAGTACTTC.

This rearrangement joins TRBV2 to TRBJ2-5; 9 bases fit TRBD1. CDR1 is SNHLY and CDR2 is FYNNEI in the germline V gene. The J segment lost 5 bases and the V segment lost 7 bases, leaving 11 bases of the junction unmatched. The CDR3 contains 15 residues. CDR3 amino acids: CASTGHRGHVETQYF. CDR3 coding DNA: TGTGCCAGCACCGGACACAGGGGGCATGTGGAGACCCAGTACTTC.

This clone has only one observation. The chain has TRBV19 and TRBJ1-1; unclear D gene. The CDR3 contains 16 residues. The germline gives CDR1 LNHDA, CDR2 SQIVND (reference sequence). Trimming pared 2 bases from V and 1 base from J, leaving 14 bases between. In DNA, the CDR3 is TGTGCCAGTAGTATATACCCCGGTCTTGGGAACACTGAAGCTTTCTTT. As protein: CASSIYPGLGNTEAFF.

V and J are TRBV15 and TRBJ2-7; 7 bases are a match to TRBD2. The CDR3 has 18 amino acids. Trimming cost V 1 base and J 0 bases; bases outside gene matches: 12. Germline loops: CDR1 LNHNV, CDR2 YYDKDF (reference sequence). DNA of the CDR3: TGTGCCACCAGCAGAGGAGGGGAGGGCGGATATAACTCCTACGAGCAGTACTTC. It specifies CATSRGGEGGYNSYEQYF. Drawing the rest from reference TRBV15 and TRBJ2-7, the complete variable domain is DAMVIQNPRYQVTQFGKPVTLSCSQTLNHNVMYWYQQKSSQAPKLLFHYYDKDFNNEADTPDNFQSRRPNTSFCFLDIRSPGLGDTAMYLCATSRGGEGGYNSYEQYFGPGTRLTVT.

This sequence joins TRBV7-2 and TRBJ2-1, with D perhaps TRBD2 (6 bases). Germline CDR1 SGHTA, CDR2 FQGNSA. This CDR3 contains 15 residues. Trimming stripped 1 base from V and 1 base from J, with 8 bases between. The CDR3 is CASSLGGVSYNEQFF. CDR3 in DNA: TGTGCCAGCAGCTTAGGGGGGGTTTCCTACAATGAGCAGTTCTTC.

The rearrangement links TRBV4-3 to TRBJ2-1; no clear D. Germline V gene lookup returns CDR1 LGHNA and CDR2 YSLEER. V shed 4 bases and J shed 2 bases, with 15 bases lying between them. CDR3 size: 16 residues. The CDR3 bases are TGCGCCAGCAGCCTACACCTCGGCGGAGCCTACAATGAGCAGTTCTTC. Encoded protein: CASSLHLGGAYNEQFF.

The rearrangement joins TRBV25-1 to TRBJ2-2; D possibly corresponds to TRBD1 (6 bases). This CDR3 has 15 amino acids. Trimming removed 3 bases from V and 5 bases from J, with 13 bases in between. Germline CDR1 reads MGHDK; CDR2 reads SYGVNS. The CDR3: CASSDYRVVTGELFF. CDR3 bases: TGTGCCAGCAGTGATTACAGGGTTGTTACCGGGGAGCTGTTTTTT.

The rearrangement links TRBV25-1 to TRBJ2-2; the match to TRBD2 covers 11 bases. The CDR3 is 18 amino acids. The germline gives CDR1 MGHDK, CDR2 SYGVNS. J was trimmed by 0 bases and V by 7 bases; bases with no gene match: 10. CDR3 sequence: CASTSPLAGGTNTGELFF. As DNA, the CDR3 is TGTGCCAGCACCTCACCCTTAGCGGGGGGGACGAACACCGGGGAGCTGTTTTTT.

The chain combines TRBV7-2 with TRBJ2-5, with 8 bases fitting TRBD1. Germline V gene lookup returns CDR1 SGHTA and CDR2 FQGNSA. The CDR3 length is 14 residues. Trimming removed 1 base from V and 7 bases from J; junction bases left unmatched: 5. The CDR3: CASSLDRGMGTQYF. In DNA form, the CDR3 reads TGTGCCAGCAGCTTAGACAGGGGGATGGGGACCCAGTACTTC. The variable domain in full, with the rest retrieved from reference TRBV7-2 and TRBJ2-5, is GAGVSQSPSNKVTEKGKDVELRCDPISGHTALYWYRQSLGQGLEFLIYFQGNSAPDKSGLPSDRFSAERTGGSVSTLTIQRTQQEDSAVYLCASSLDRGMGTQYFGPGTRLLVL.

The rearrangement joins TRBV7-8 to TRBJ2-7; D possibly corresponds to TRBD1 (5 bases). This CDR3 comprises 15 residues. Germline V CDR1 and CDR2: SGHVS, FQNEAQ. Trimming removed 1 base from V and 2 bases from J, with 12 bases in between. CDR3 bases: TGTGCCAGCAGCTTAGGTACAGGTTCGGCCTACGAGCAGTACTTC. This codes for CASSLGTGSAYEQYF.

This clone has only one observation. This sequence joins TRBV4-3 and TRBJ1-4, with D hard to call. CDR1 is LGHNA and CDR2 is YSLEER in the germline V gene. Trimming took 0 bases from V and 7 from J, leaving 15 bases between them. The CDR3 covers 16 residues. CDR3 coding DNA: TGCGCCAGCAGCCAAGAGCCCCGGGGAGGACCTGAAAAACTGTTTTTT. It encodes CASSQEPRGGPEKLFF.

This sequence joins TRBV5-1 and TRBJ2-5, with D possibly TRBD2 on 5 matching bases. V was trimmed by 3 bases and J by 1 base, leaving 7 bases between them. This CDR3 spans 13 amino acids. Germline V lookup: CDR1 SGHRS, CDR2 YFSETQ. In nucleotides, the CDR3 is TGCGCCAGCAGCTCGCGGGCCCAAGAGACCCAGTACTTC. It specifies CASSSRAQETQYF. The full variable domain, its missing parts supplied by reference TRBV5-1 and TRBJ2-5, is KAGVTQTPRYLIKTRGQQVTLSCSPISGHRSVSWYQQTPGQGLQFLFEYFSETQRNKGNFPGRFSGRQFSNSRSEMNVSTLELGDSALYLCASSSRAQETQYFGPGTRLLVL.

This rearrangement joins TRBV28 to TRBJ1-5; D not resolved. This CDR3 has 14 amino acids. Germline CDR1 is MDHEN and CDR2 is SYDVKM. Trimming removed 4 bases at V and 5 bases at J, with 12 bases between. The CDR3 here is CASSSPSPDQPQHF. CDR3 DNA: TGTGCCAGCAGTTCACCCAGTCCAGATCAGCCCCAGCATTTT. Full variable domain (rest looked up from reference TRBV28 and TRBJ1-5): DVKVTQSSRYLVKRTGEKVFLECVQDMDHENMFWYRQDPGLGLRLIYFSYDVKMKEKGDIPEGYSVSREKKERFSLILESASTNQTSMYLCASSSPSPDQPQHFGDGTRLSIL.

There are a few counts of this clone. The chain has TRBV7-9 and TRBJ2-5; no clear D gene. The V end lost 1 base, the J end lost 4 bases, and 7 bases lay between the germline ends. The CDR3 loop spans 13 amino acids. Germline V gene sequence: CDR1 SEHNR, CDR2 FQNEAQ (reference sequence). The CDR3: CASSLVRGETQYF. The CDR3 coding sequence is TGTGCCAGCAGCTTAGTCCGCGGAGAGACCCAGTACTTC.

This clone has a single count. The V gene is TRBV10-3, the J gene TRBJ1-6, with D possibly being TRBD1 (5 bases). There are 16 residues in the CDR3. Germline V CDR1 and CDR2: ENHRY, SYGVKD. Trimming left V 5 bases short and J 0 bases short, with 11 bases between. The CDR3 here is CAISPDRNSYNSPLHF. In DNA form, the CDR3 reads TGTGCCATCAGTCCCGACAGAAACTCCTATAATTCACCCCTCCACTTT.

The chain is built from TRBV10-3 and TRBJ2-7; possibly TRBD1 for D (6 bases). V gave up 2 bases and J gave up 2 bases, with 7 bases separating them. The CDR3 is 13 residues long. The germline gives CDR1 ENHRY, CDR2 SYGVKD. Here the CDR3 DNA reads TGTGCCATCAGTGAGGGACAGACCTACGAGCAGTACTTC. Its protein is CAISEGQTYEQYF.

The CDR3 DNA sequence: TGTGCCTGGTCAGTCCGGACAATCTACGAGCAGTACTTC. It yields the protein CAWSVRTIYEQYF. V is TRBV30 and J is TRBJ2-7; D is perhaps TRBD1 (5 bases). Germline CDR1 and CDR2: GTSNPN and SVGIG (reference sequence). V was pared by 5 bases and J by 3 bases, with 14 bases between. The CDR3 length is 13 residues.

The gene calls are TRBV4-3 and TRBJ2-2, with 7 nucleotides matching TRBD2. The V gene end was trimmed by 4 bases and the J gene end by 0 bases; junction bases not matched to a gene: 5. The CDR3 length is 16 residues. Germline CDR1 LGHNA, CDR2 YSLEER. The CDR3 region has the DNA TGCGCCAGCAGCCGTGTAGCGGGTTCGAACACCGGGGAGCTGTTTTTT. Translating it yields CASSRVAGSNTGELFF.